This T cell receptor beta chain emerged from a study of T cells in localized non-small cell lung cancer. Study-level points and caveats: For the top 100 tumor clones, a median approximately 59 also appeared in adjacent lung. It was uninvolved adjacent lung that showed the highest T cell clonality, exceeding tumor.

The assay was immunoSEQ multiplex PCR, and TCRdb's table has in-frame clones only and misses some. The data hold about 82,000 clones, with 60% to 85% observed a single time. With regard to this clone: The antigen is not known.

The CDR3 consists of 13 residues. Germline CDR1 and CDR2: SGDLS and YYNGEE. Trimming pared 3 bases from V and 4 bases from J, leaving 10 bases between. The V call is TRBV9, the J call TRBJ2-5; possibly TRBD1 for D (5 bases). The TCR comes from a man aged 35-69 years with stage II squamous cell lung carcinoma. The sequencing used PBMCs, collected before any cancer treatment. CDR3 sequence (DNA): TGTGCCAGCAGCGGTGGGCAGGGAGAGACCCAGTACTTC. Its translation: CASSGGQGETQYF.